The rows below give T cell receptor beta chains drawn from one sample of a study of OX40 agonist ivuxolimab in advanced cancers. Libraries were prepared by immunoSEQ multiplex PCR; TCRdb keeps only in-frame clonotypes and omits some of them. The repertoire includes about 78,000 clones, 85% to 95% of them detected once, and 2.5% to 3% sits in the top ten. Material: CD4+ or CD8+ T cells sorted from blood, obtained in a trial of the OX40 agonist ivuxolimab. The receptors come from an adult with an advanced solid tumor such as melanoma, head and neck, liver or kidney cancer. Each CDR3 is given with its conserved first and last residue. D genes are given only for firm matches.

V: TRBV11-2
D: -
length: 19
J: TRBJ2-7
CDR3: CASSLVGFGQGTFSYEQYF
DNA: TGTGCCAGCAGCTTAGTCGGGTTTGGGCAGGGGACCTTCTCCTACGAGCAGTACTTC

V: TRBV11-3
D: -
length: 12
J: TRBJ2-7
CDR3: CASSLGVGEQYF
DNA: TGTGCCAGCAGCTTAGGGGTTGGAGAGCAGTACTTC

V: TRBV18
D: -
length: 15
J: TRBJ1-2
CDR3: CASSPTGAINYGYTF
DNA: TGTGCCAGCTCACCTACCGGGGCTATTAACTATGGCTACACCTTC

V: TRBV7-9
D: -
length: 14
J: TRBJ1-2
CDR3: CASSLWTLDRLYTF
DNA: TGTGCCAGCAGCTTATGGACGCTAGATAGACTCTACACCTTC

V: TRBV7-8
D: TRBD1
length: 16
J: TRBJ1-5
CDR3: CASSRTGTGGFQPQHF
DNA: TGTGCCAGTAGCAGAACCGGGACAGGGGGTTTTCAGCCCCAGCATTTT

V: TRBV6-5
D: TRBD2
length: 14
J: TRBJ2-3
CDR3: CASSIAGESDTQYF
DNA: TGTGCCAGCAGTATAGCGGGAGAGTCAGATACGCAGTATTTT

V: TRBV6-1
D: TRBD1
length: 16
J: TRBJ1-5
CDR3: CASSAGQGDSNQPQHF
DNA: TGTGCCAGCAGTGCCGGACAGGGGGATAGCAATCAGCCCCAGCATTTT

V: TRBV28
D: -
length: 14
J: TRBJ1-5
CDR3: CASSFRLNRQPQHF
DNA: TGTGCCAGCAGTTTTAGGCTCAATCGGCAGCCCCAGCATTTT

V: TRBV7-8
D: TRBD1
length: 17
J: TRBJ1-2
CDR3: CASTLSGTGGYNYGYTF
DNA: TGTGCCAGCACCCTTAGCGGGACAGGGGGTTACAACTATGGCTACACCTTC

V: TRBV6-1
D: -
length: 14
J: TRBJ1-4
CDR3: CASSPGVRSEKLFF
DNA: TGTGCCAGCAGCCCGGGGGTGAGAAGTGAAAAACTGTTTTTT

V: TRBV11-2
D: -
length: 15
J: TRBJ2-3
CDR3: CASSPTGHSTDTQYF
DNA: TGTGCCAGCAGCCCCACAGGGCATAGCACAGATACGCAGTATTTT

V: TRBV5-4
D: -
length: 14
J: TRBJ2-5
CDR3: CASSLGQGGETQYF
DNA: TGTGCCAGCAGCTTGGGGCAGGGGGGGGAGACCCAGTACTTC

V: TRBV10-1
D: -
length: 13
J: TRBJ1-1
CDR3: CASSAEWNTEAFF
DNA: TGCGCCAGCAGTGCAGAATGGAACACTGAAGCTTTCTTT

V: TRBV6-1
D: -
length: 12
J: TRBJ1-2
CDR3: CASSGHYYGYTF
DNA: TGTGCCAGCAGTGGGCACTACTATGGCTACACCTTC

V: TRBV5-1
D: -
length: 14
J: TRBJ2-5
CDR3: CASNPGEGLRLSYF
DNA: TGCGCCAGCAACCCGGGGGAAGGCCTCCGACTCTCGTACTTC

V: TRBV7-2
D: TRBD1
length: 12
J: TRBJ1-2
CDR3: CASSHRTGPGTF
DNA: TGTGCCAGCAGCCACCGGACAGGACCCGGCACCTTC